This T cell receptor (beta chain) stems from a study of cytomegalovirus exposure and HLA in healthy donors. On the study more broadly: Most genotyped donors, around four fifths of 398, had Caucasian-associated genetic ancestry. Notes on the study in general: Later work found most CMV-associated TCR beta chains apparently HLA-restricted. Reports indicate that TCR beta sequences accurately predicted the HLA-A and HLA-B alleles of most subjects. The majority of TCR sequences were rare, yet some public TCRs appeared in many donors.

The CDR3 length is 11 residues. The V and J ends lost 5 bases and 7 bases respectively, with 9 bases between them. The germline CDR1 and CDR2 sequences are MDHEN and SYDVKM. With respect to this clone: Its target is not known.

The PCR was carried out with 60 Vbeta primers and 13 Jbeta primers. Sequencing was performed with immunoSEQ multiplex PCR; in TCRdb, only in-frame clones are kept and a portion is missing. The sample yields about 94,000 clones, 70% to 85% seen once. V gene TRBV28 combines with J gene TRBJ2-7; the D gene is possibly TRBD2 (5 bases). The receptor was derived from a man aged 25-45 years in good health and CMV-seropositive. Sequenced input: PBMCs. In DNA, the CDR3 is TGTGCCAGCAGTCCGGGAAGGGAGCAGTACTTC. It codes for CASSPGREQYF.